The 4 T cell receptor beta chains below all came from one sample that was sequenced in a study of T cells in Graves' hyperthyroidism and ophthalmopathy. RNA transcripts were the template for amplifying TCR beta CDR3 regions. Initially, a first-round RT-PCR of the TCR CDR3 employed the HTBI primer set. TCRdb reanalysed the multiplex PCR reads using MiXCR and keeps one entry per CDR3 protein. The sample holds hundreds of thousands of distinct CDR3 sequences, around a fifth seen once. Sequencing input: blood. All receptors derive from a man in his fifties or sixties with Graves' ophthalmopathy.

The chain has TRBV20-1 and TRBJ2-1; tentative D call: TRBD2 (5 bases). The CDR3 sequence is 14 residues long. V was trimmed by 4 bases and J by 3 bases, leaving 13 bases between them. CDR1 is DFQATT, CDR2 SNEGSKA, per germline (reference sequence). CDR3 region: CSATVAGVYNEQFF. CDR3 nucleotides: TGCAGTGCTACCGTGGCGGGTGTCTACAATGAGCAGTTCTTC.

Only a few counts were recorded for this clonotype. This chain links TRBV7-3 with TRBJ1-2; 7 bases are shared with TRBD1. The J segment lost 2 bases and the V segment lost 1 base, leaving 10 bases of the junction unmatched. The CDR3 is made up of 17 amino acids. Germline V gives CDR1 SGHTA, CDR2 FQGTGA. CDR3: CASSLIERQGVNYGYTF. The CDR3 DNA reads TGTGCCAGCAGCTTAATAGAGCGACAGGGAGTCAACTATGGCTACACCTTC. Full variable domain (remainder filled in from reference TRBV7-3 and TRBJ1-2): GAGVSQTPSNKVTEKGKYVELRCDPISGHTALYWYRQSLGQGPEFLIYFQGTGAADDSGLPNDRFFAVRPEGSVSTLKIQRTERGDSAVYLCASSLIERQGVNYGYTFGSGTRLTVV.

This clonotype was recorded many times. The V gene is TRBV7-2, the J gene TRBJ2-1; 9 nucleotides line up with TRBD2. The CDR3 loop spans 15 amino acids. CDR1 is SGHTA and CDR2 is FQGNSA in the germline V gene. J was trimmed by 6 bases and V by 0 bases; bases with no gene match: 3. CDR3 coding DNA: TGTGCCAGCAGCTTAGCTAGCGGGAGTTTCAATGAGCAGTTCTTC. Protein sequence: CASSLASGSFNEQFF.

This clonotype was picked up a small number of times. The gene calls are TRBV12-3 or TRBV12-4 and TRBJ2-6; the D is unclear. The CDR3 sequence is 11 residues long. Trimming pared 6 bases from V and 7 bases from J, leaving 4 bases between. The DNA of the CDR3 is TGTGCCAGCAGCCCTGCCAACGTCCTGACTTTC. The encoded protein is CASSPANVLTF.